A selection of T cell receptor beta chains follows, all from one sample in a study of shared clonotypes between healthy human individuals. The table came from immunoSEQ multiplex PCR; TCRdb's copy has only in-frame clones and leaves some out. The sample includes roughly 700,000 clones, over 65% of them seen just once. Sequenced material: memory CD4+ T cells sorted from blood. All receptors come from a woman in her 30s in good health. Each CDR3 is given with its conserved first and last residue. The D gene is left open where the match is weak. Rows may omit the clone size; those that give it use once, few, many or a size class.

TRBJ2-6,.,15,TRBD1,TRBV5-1,TGCGCCAGCAGCTTAACAGGGGTCGGGGCCAACGTCCTGACTTTC,CASSLTGVGANVLTF
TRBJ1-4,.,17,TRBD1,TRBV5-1,TGCGCCAGCAGCGCGGGACAGGGATACAGTGGCGGTGAAAAACTGTTTTTT,CASSAGQGYSGGEKLFF
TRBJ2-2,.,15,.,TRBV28,TGTGCCAGCAGTCGGTCTCAGGTGGGGACCGGGGAGCTGTTTTTT,CASSRSQVGTGELFF
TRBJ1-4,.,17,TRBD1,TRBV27,TGTGCCAGCAGCCCAACACGGTTAGGGGACAGTGCGGAAAAACTGTTTTTT,CASSPTRLGDSAEKLFF
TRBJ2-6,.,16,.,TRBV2,TGTGCCAGCGTAGGAGCCTCAAGGGCTGGGGCCAACGTCCTGACTTTC,CASVGASRAGANVLTF
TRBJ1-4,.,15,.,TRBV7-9,TGTGCCAGCAGCCCCCAAGGGGCTGCTAATGAAAAACTGTTTTTT,CASSPQGAANEKLFF
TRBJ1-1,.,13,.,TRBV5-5,TGTGCCAGCAGCTTCGGGCGGAACACTGAAGCTTTCTTT,CASSFGRNTEAFF
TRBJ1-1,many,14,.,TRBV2,TGTGCCAGCAGTGAACAGGGGACCCACACTGAAGCTTTCTTT,CASSEQGTHTEAFF
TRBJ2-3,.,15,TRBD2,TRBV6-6,TGTGCCAGCAAGGGCGGGAGGGGAACCACAGATACGCAGTATTTT,CASKGGRGTTDTQYF
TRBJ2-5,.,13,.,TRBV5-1,TGCGCCAGCTCACAGGCACGACAAGAGACCCAGTACTTC,CASSQARQETQYF
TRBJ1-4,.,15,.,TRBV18,TGTGCCAGCTCCCCAACATTGTCAGAGCATGAAAAACTGTTTTTT,CASSPTLSEHEKLFF
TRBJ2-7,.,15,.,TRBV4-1,TGCGCCAGCAGCCAAGCAGGTAGCGGCACCTACGAGCAGTACTTC,CASSQAGSGTYEQYF
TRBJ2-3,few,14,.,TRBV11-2,TGTGCCAGCAGCCCGGACTACCGCACAGATACGCAGTATTTT,CASSPDYRTDTQYF
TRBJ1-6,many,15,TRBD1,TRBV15,TGTGCCACCAGCAGGAACAGGGGACCTAATTCACCCCTCCACTTT,CATSRNRGPNSPLHF
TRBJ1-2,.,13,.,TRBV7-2,TGTGCCAGCAGCTCCTGGACAGACTATGGCTACACCTTC,CASSSWTDYGYTF
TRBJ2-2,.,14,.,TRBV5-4,TGTGCCAGCAGCAGGACTCAGAACACCGGGGAGCTGTTTTTT,CASSRTQNTGELFF
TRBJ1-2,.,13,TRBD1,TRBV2,TGTGCCAGCAGCCGACAGGGGGCAGGTGGCTACACCTTC,CASSRQGAGGYTF
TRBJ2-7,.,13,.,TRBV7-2,TGTGCCAGCAGCCCATGGACTGGTTACGAGCAGTACTTC,CASSPWTGYEQYF
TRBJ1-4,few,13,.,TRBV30,TGTGCCTGGAGCGGGAGGGGAAATGAAAAACTGTTTTTT,CAWSGRGNEKLFF
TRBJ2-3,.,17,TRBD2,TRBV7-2,TGTGCCAGCAGCCAAGGGACTAGCGGGGGTAGAGCAGATACGCAGTATTTT,CASSQGTSGGRADTQYF
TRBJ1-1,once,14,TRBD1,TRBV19,TGTGCCAGTAGTTCCGGACAGGGGCACACTGAAGCTTTCTTT,CASSSGQGHTEAFF
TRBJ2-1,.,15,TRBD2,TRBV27,TGTGCCAGCAGTTTAACTAGCGGGTGGGACAATGAGCAGTTCTTC,CASSLTSGWDNEQFF
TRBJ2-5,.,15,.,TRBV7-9,TGTGCCAGCAGCTCGGGGTGGCGGGGCCAAGAGACCCAGTACTTC,CASSSGWRGQETQYF
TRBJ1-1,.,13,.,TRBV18,TGTGCCAGCTCACCCAGGTCCTGGGGTGAAGCTTTCTTT,CASSPRSWGEAFF
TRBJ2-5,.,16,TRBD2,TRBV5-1,TGCGCCAGCAGCTTCCTAGCGGGAGTAGTCCAAGAGACCCAGTACTTC,CASSFLAGVVQETQYF
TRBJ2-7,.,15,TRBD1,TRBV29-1,TGCAGCGTTGTAACCGGGACAGGGGGGACCTACGAGCAGTACTTC,CSVVTGTGGTYEQYF
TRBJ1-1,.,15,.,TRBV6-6,TGTGCCAGCAGTCCAGGACAGACGGGTTACACTGAAGCTTTCTTT,CASSPGQTGYTEAFF